This TCR beta chain was observed in a study of PD-L1 blockade in urothelial cancer. The wider study: Every 3 weeks, patients received intravenous atezolizumab 1,200 mg, beginning 2014. Blood samples had a median of around 150,000 T cells. Blood was analyzed 3 weeks (second dose) and 6 weeks after treatment start. Male sex and bladder-origin urothelial cancer characterized about 85% of the 29 patients.

This CDR3 region has 15 residues. Germline CDR1 and CDR2: ENHRY and SYGVKD. V shed 0 bases and J shed 4 bases, with 7 bases lying between them. TCRdb's table, derived via immunoSEQ multiplex PCR, lists solely in-frame clones and lacks some. The sample consists of approximately 93,000 clones, roughly 83% of them appearing once. Time point described: peripheral blood 6 weeks after treatment start. This specimen was PBMCs, taken around atezolizumab (anti-PD-L1) treatment. The chain combines TRBV10-3 with TRBJ1-6; D is uncertain. This receptor was identified in an older man with urothelial cancer. The CDR3 DNA sequence: TGTGCCATCAGTGAGTCGCTGGAGTATAATTCACCCCTCCACTTT. Translated, it gives CAISESLEYNSPLHF.